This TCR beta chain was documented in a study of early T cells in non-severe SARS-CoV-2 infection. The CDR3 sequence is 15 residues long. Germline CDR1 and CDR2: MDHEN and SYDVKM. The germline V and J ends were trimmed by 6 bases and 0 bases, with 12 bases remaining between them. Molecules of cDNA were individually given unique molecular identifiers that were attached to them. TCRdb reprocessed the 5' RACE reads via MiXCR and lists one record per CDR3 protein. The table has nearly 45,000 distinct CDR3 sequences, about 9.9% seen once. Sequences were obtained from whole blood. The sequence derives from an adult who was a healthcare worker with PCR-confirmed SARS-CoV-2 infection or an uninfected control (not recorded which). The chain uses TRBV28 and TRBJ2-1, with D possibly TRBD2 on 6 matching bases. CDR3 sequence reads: CASRDSGVSYNEQFF. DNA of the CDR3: TGTGCCAGCAGGGATAGCGGAGTCTCCTACAATGAGCAGTTCTTC.